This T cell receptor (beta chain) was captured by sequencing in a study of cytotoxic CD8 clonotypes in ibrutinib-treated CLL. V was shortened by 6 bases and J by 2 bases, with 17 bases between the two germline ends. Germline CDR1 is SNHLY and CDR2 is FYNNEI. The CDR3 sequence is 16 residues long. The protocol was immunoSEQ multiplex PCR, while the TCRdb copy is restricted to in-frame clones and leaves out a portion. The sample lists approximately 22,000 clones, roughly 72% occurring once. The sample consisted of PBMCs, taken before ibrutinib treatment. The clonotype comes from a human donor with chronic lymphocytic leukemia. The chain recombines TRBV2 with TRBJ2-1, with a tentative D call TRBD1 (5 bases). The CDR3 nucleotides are TGTGCCAGCAGAGGGGTCCAGGGATTTACCTACAATGAGCAGTTCTTC. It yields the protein CASRGVQGFTYNEQFF.